The TCR beta chain described here comes from a study of blood T cells in healthy people across ages. CDR1 and CDR2 (germline): DFQATT, SNEGSKA (reference sequence). V was trimmed by 3 bases and J by 6 bases, leaving 15 bases between them. CDR3 length: 13 residues. This clonotype has only a few counts. A second PCR of about 6 to 11 cycles used a sample-barcoded 5' primer and a J-beta primer mix. TCRdb re-derived calls from the 5' RACE reads in MiXCR, one entry per CDR3 protein. This sample has around 1,800,000 distinct CDR3 sequences, with 35% to 50% found just once. The chain carries TRBV20-1 and TRBJ2-7; unclear D gene. Sequencing was done on a sample of blood. The TCR sequence derives from a human donor in good health. The CDR3 DNA is TGCAGTGCTAGCAGAGGATTCACAGCCGAGCAGTACTTC. This encodes CSASRGFTAEQYF.